These 18 T cell receptor beta chains share one sample of origin, sequenced in a study of shared clonotypes between healthy human individuals. Naive CD8 populations comprised CD45RO-negative cells positively selected for CCR7, excluding terminally differentiated effector memory CD45RA+ cells. Method: immunoSEQ multiplex PCR; TCRdb's copy keeps in-frame clones and lacks some. The sample has around 2,000,000 clones, about 95% seen once. Sequenced sample: naive CD8+ T cells sorted from blood. The receptors come from a man younger than 35 in good health.

As regards this clone: Other DNA sequences in this specimen translate into the identical CDR3. V gene TRBV6-6 combines with J gene TRBJ2-7; no reliable D call. Germline CDR1 MNHNY, CDR2 SVGAGI (reference sequence). V shed 0 bases and J shed 2 bases, with 5 bases lying between them. CDR3 size: 13 residues. CDR3 loop: CASSYSGAYEQYF. The CDR3 coding sequence is TGTGCCAGCAGTTACTCCGGAGCCTACGAGCAGTACTTC.

The chain recombines TRBV10-3 with TRBJ2-1; maybe TRBD2 (6 bases). CDR1 is ENHRY, CDR2 SYGVKD, per germline. The length of the CDR3 is 17 residues. V lost 1 base and J lost 0, with 13 bases in between. DNA for the CDR3: TGTGCCATCAGTGAGTACGGCGGGGCTAGCTCCTACAATGAGCAGTTCTTC. It codes for CAISEYGGASSYNEQFF.

V and J are TRBV5-1 and TRBJ2-7; D is possibly TRBD1 (5 bases). Germline V lookup: CDR1 SGHRS, CDR2 YFSETQ. CDR3 size: 14 residues. V was shortened by 1 base and J by 6 bases, with 14 bases between the two germline ends. The CDR3, as DNA: TGCGCCAGCAGCTTGTATTCAGGGCCTGGCGAGCAGTACTTC. Translated: CASSLYSGPGEQYF.

The rearrangement joins TRBV13 to TRBJ2-3; D is undetermined. The CDR3 has 13 amino acids. V was shortened by 1 base and J by 6 bases, with 8 bases between the two germline ends. CDR1 and CDR2 from the germline V gene are PRHDT and FYEKMQ (reference sequence). This chain's CDR3 is CASSLVGQDTQYF. CDR3 in DNA: TGTGCCAGCAGCTTAGTTGGTCAGGATACGCAGTATTTT.

The J gene is TRBJ2-7, the V gene TRBV28, with TRBD1 identical over 8 bases. The V gene's germline CDR1 is MDHEN and CDR2 SYDVKM. V lost 3 bases and J lost 2; bases outside the gene matches: 9. CDR3 length equals 16 residues. For the CDR3, the DNA is TGTGCCAGCAGTTTTTCTCGGACAGGGATAACCTACGAGCAGTACTTC. It encodes CASSFSRTGITYEQYF.

The chain employs TRBV2 and TRBJ2-2, with a possible D match to TRBD2 (5 bases). Looked up from germline, CDR1 is SNHLY and CDR2 is FYNNEI. This CDR3 region has 16 residues. V was clipped by 5 bases and J by 1 base, with 14 bases between them. The CDR3 here is CASSSLGGENTGELFF. CDR3 bases: TGTGCCAGCAGTTCCCTAGGAGGCGAGAACACCGGGGAGCTGTTTTTT.

The rearrangement links TRBV15 to TRBJ2-3, with TRBD2 identical over 8 bases. Germline V gene data show CDR1 as LNHNV and CDR2 as YYDKDF (reference sequence). The CDR3 spans 17 residues. Germline trimming cut 0 bases from V and 6 bases from J; bases unmatched to any gene: 11. As DNA, the CDR3 is TGTGCCACCAGCAGAGATCCTCTTGGCGGGGGGTTGGATACGCAGTATTTT. Translation: CATSRDPLGGGLDTQYF.

The chain recombines TRBV27 with TRBJ2-5, with D possibly being TRBD1 (5 bases). The germline CDR1 and CDR2 sequences are MNHEY and SMNVEV (reference sequence). The CDR3 length is 16 residues. The V end lost 0 bases, the J end lost 3 bases, and 14 bases lay between the germline ends. CDR3 sequence (DNA): TGTGCCAGCAGTTTATCGCAGGGCCAGGTGAAAGAGACCCAGTACTTC. It is translated as CASSLSQGQVKETQYF.

The chain couples TRBV7-9 to TRBJ2-2; D gene unclear. This CDR3 is 15 amino acids long. V was clipped by 2 bases and J by 3 bases, with 10 bases between them. The germline V gene has CDR1 SEHNR and CDR2 FQNEAQ (reference sequence). CDR3 DNA: TGTGCCAGCAGCTTAAGAACATCGGACACCGGGGAGCTGTTTTTT. Its protein product is CASSLRTSDTGELFF.

The rearrangement uses TRBV7-8 and TRBJ2-7, with D tentatively TRBD2 (6 bases). Germline assignment: CDR1 SGHVS and CDR2 FQNEAQ. CDR3 length: 15 amino acids. V lost 1 base to trimming and J lost 1 base, with 11 bases between them. CDR3 amino acids: CASSLGAGTSYEQYF. The CDR3 coding sequence is TGTGCCAGCAGCTTAGGGGCCGGGACTTCCTACGAGCAGTACTTC.

The chain combines TRBV7-8 with TRBJ2-7, with D unresolved. V lost 0 bases and J 2 bases, leaving 11 bases between the germline ends. The CDR3 has 15 residues. Germline V CDR1 and CDR2: SGHVS, FQNEAQ. The CDR3 region is CASSLAPPTAYEQYF. CDR3 bases: TGTGCCAGCAGCTTAGCCCCACCTACGGCCTACGAGCAGTACTTC.

This rearrangement joins TRBV13 to TRBJ2-5; 8 bases are shared with TRBD1. Germline lookup yields CDR1 PRHDT and CDR2 FYEKMQ (reference sequence). The CDR3 length is 15 residues. The V and J ends lost 5 bases and 5 bases, in that order; junction bases with no gene match: 10. CDR3 protein: CASSTRTGLFETQYF. CDR3 nucleotide sequence: TGTGCCAGCAGCACCAGGACAGGGTTGTTTGAGACCCAGTACTTC.

V is TRBV7-9 and J is TRBJ2-3, with D possibly being TRBD2 (5 bases). Per the germline V gene, CDR1 is SEHNR and CDR2 is FQNEAQ (reference sequence). This CDR3 spans 13 amino acids. With 5 bases removed from V and 6 bases from J, the gap between germline ends came to 12 bases. DNA for the CDR3: TGTGCCAGCAGCCCGGGGTATGTCGATACGCAGTATTTT. This encodes CASSPGYVDTQYF.

This clone was picked up one time. The V gene is TRBV9, the J gene TRBJ2-2; 7 positions match TRBD2. Germline CDR1 reads SGDLS; CDR2 reads YYNGEE. Trimming removed 3 bases from V and 2 bases from J; junction bases left unmatched: 4. There are 15 residues in the CDR3. The CDR3: CASSATSPNTGELFF. CDR3 in DNA: TGTGCCAGCAGCGCGACTAGCCCTAACACCGGGGAGCTGTTTTTT.

The genes are TRBV7-2 and TRBJ2-7, with D perhaps TRBD1 (6 bases). Germline lookup yields CDR1 SGHTA and CDR2 FQGNSA. Trimming removed 0 bases at V and 4 bases at J, with 10 bases between. CDR3 length: 14 residues. The DNA of the CDR3 is TGTGCCAGCAGCTTAGCCGCAGGGGTATACGAGCAGTACTTC. Protein: CASSLAAGVYEQYF.

The genes are TRBV13 and TRBJ1-2; D possibly corresponds to TRBD1 (6 bases). CDR1 and CDR2 from the germline V gene are PRHDT and FYEKMQ (reference sequence). There are 18 residues in the CDR3. Trimming removed 2 bases from V and 0 bases from J, with 19 bases in between. Here the CDR3 reads CASSLRGDGGLANYGYTF. DNA of the CDR3: TGTGCCAGCAGCTTACGTGGTGACGGGGGCCTTGCTAACTATGGCTACACCTTC. Full variable domain (remainder filled in from reference TRBV13 and TRBJ1-2): AAGVIQSPRHLIKEKRETATLKCYPIPRHDTVYWYQQGPGQDPQFLISFYEKMQSDKGSIPDRFSAQQFSDYHSELNMSSLELGDSALYFCASSLRGDGGLANYGYTFGSGTRLTVV.

The J gene is TRBJ2-6, the V gene TRBV27; D is possibly TRBD1 (5 bases). Germline CDR1 MNHEY, CDR2 SMNVEV (reference sequence). CDR3 length: 15 amino acids. Trimming removed 3 bases from V and 0 bases from J, with 6 bases in between. CDR3 loop: CASSLDNSGANVLTF. CDR3 nucleotides: TGTGCCAGCAGTTTGGACAACTCTGGGGCCAACGTCCTGACTTTC. The full variable domain, rest sourced from reference TRBV27 and TRBJ2-6, is EAQVTQNPRYLITVTGKKLTVTCSQNMNHEYMSWYRQDPGLGLRQIYYSMNVEVTDKGDVPEGYKVSRKEKRNFPLILESPSPNQTSLYFCASSLDNSGANVLTFGAGSRLTVL.

V is TRBV6-5 and J is TRBJ1-4; D not resolved. Trimming pared 0 bases from V and 7 bases from J, leaving 12 bases between. Germline V gives CDR1 MNHEY, CDR2 SVGAGI. The CDR3 covers 15 residues. The CDR3 DNA reads TGTGCCAGCAGTTACTCCGACATCTCCCGTGAAAAACTGTTTTTT. This encodes CASSYSDISREKLFF.